One sample yielded the 25 T cell receptor beta chains listed below, sequenced in a study of T cells in Graves' hyperthyroidism and ophthalmopathy. Using RNA transcripts as the source, TCR beta CDR3 regions were amplified. The HTBI primer set served for first-round RT-PCR of the TCR CDR3. Each CDR3 protein gets one entry after TCRdb re-called the multiplex PCR reads with MiXCR. The repertoire has 750,000 to 900,000 distinct CDR3 sequences, more than 30% of them found once; the top ten carry approximately 8.7%. The sample was blood. The source is a man aged 18 to 30 with Graves' hyperthyroidism.

In this sample, this clonotype turned up many times. The CDR3 DNA is TGCAGTGCTAGGGTTACAGGGGGCGAGGAGACCCAGTACTTC. It encodes CSARVTGGEETQYF. The chain is built from TRBV20-1 and TRBJ2-5; 9 nucleotides match TRBD1. The J segment lost 5 bases and the V segment lost 3 bases, leaving 7 bases of the junction unmatched. Germline CDR1 reads DFQATT; CDR2 reads SNEGSKA (reference sequence). The CDR3 extends over 14 amino acids.

The rearrangement links TRBV19 to TRBJ2-7; D is uncertain. The V end lost 8 bases, the J end lost 5 bases, and 13 bases lay between the germline ends. CDR3 length: 12 residues. Germline lookup yields CDR1 LNHDA and CDR2 SQIVND (reference sequence). CDR3 in amino acids: CASGQDGDEQYF. CDR3 bases: TGTGCCAGTGGCCAGGACGGCGACGAGCAGTACTTC.

The sample holds a few counts of this clonotype. The chain recombines TRBV19 with TRBJ1-4, with D uncertain. Germline V gene sequence: CDR1 LNHDA, CDR2 SQIVND (reference sequence). Trimming pared 2 bases from V and 8 bases from J, leaving 12 bases between. The CDR3 has 14 amino acids. This CDR3 is CASSIQASGEKLFF. The CDR3, as DNA: TGTGCCAGTAGTATACAGGCCTCCGGAGAAAAACTGTTTTTT. Full variable domain (rest looked up from reference TRBV19 and TRBJ1-4): DGGITQSPKYLFRKEGQNVTLSCEQNLNHDAMYWYRQDPGQGLRLIYYSQIVNDFQKGDIAEGYSVSREKKESFPLTVTSAQKNPTAFYLCASSIQASGEKLFFGSGTQLSVL.

The V call is TRBV7-2, the J call TRBJ1-1, with 7 bases fitting TRBD1. Germline lookup yields CDR1 SGHTA and CDR2 FQGNSA. V was clipped by 5 bases and J by 0 bases; unmatched bases: 9. The CDR3 extends over 16 amino acids. The CDR3 loop is CASSITGQRLNTEAFF. The CDR3 nucleotides are TGTGCCAGCAGCATTACGGGACAGCGTTTGAACACTGAAGCTTTCTTT.

This clonotype came up many times. The J gene is TRBJ2-7, the V gene TRBV20-1; D unresolved. This CDR3 is built from 11 residues. The ends were cut back, 6 bases at V and 0 bases at J, with 6 bases in the middle. The germline V gene has CDR1 DFQATT and CDR2 SNEGSKA (reference sequence). CDR3 residues: CSAPHSYEQYF. DNA of the CDR3: TGCAGTGCCCCTCACTCCTACGAGCAGTACTTC.

This chain connects TRBV9 to TRBJ2-7; possibly TRBD2 for D (5 bases). The CDR3 totals 12 residues. V lost 5 bases to trimming and J lost 4 bases, with 10 bases between them. CDR1 is SGDLS, CDR2 YYNGEE, per germline. The CDR3 loop is CASSLWRYEQYF. The CDR3 DNA sequence: TGTGCCAGCAGTTTGTGGAGGTACGAGCAGTACTTC.

This sequence joins TRBV29-1 and TRBJ1-5; 9 bases match TRBD1. This CDR3 is 14 amino acids long. V shed 6 bases and J 5 bases; nucleotides not matched to a gene: 8. Germline CDR1 is SQVTM and CDR2 is ANQGSEA. CDR3 residues: CSVSGDREYQPQHF. CDR3 DNA: TGCAGCGTCTCGGGGGACAGGGAGTATCAGCCCCAGCATTTT.

As for this clonotype: As the CDR3 is not closed by the conserved phenylalanine or tryptophan, this likely results from a read error. The DNA of the CDR3 is TGTGCCAGGGCGGGCAGGGGAAGCTCACCCCTCCACCTT. Protein: CARAGRGSSPLHL. The chain links TRBV7-9 to TRBJ1-6, with D possibly TRBD1 on 6 matching bases. V dropped 9 bases and J dropped 10 bases, with 16 bases sitting between them. This CDR3 spans 13 amino acids. The germline V gene encodes CDR1 SEHNR and CDR2 FQNEAQ (reference sequence).

This clonotype came up once. Relative to the germline gene, one junction end is altered; a read error may explain this. The V and J genes are TRBV6-2 or TRBV6-3 and TRBJ1-1, with D possibly being TRBD1 (6 bases). This CDR3 is 12 amino acids long. Germline V gene sequence: CDR1 MNHEY, CDR2 SVGEGT. CDR3 nucleotides: TGTGCCACCTCACAGGGAAACACTCAAGCTTTCTTT. It is translated as CATSQGNTQAFF.

This clonotype came up many times. The V call is TRBV10-3, the J call TRBJ1-1, with D unresolved. The germline V gene encodes CDR1 ENHRY and CDR2 SYGVKD. This CDR3 comprises 14 residues. Trimming cost V 7 bases and J 1 base, with 13 bases left between them. In nucleotides, the CDR3 is TGTGCCATCAAAGAATTTGACGGGAACACTGAAGCTTTCTTT. Its translation is CAIKEFDGNTEAFF.

The J gene is TRBJ1-5, the V gene TRBV4-1; D is unclear. This CDR3 is 15 amino acids long. With 1 base removed from V and 3 bases from J, the gap between germline ends came to 10 bases. Germline-derived CDR1 and CDR2 are MGHRA and YSYEKL. The CDR3 DNA is TGCGCCAGCAGCCAAGTGGTCGGGTTCAATCAGCCCCAGCATTTT. It specifies CASSQVVGFNQPQHF.

This chain joins TRBV29-1 and TRBJ1-4; tentative D call: TRBD1 (6 bases). The CDR3 is made up of 12 amino acids. The V end lost 5 bases, the J end lost 3 bases, and 7 bases lay between the germline ends. Germline lookup yields CDR1 SQVTM and CDR2 ANQGSEA. This CDR3 is CSVRTANEKLFF. The CDR3 DNA follows: TGCAGCGTTCGGACAGCTAATGAAAAACTGTTTTTT.

The V and J genes are TRBV2 and TRBJ1-4, with TRBD1 matching over 7 bases. The CDR3 has 14 amino acids. The germline CDR1 and CDR2 sequences are SNHLY and FYNNEI. J gave up 8 bases and V 6 bases, and 9 bases lay outside the gene matches. The CDR3 reads CASRYTGVSEKLFF. As DNA, the CDR3 is TGTGCCAGCAGATATACAGGGGTTAGCGAAAAACTGTTTTTT. The full variable domain, its missing parts supplied by reference TRBV2 and TRBJ1-4, is EPEVTQTPSHQVTQMGQEVILRCVPISNHLYFYWYRQILGQKVEFLVSFYNNEISEKSEIFDDQFSVERPDGSNFTLKIRSTKLEDSAMYFCASRYTGVSEKLFFGSGTQLSVL.

This clonotype was seen many times. V usage is TRBV7-9 and J usage is TRBJ1-1; a possible D gene is TRBD1 (6 bases). Germline V CDR1 and CDR2: SEHNR, FQNEAQ (reference sequence). Trimming cost V 2 bases and J 3 bases, with 10 bases left between them. There are 14 residues in the CDR3. DNA of the CDR3: TGTGCCAGCAGCTTACCGGGACATGACACTGAAGCTTTCTTT. It encodes CASSLPGHDTEAFF.

This clonotype was seen many times. The chain joins TRBV5-1 to TRBJ1-2; D ambiguous. CDR1 is SGHRS, CDR2 YFSETQ, per germline. This CDR3 comprises 14 residues. The V and J ends lost 0 bases and 8 bases respectively, with 14 bases between them. CDR3 protein: CASSLAERDWGYTF. CDR3 nucleotides: TGCGCCAGCAGCTTGGCCGAGAGGGATTGGGGCTACACCTTC.

This clonotype was recorded a few times. V and J are TRBV7-9 and TRBJ2-2; D may be TRBD1 (6 bases). Germline V lookup: CDR1 SEHNR, CDR2 FQNEAQ (reference sequence). The length of the CDR3 is 15 residues. V shed 7 bases and J shed 7 bases, with 19 bases lying between them. In nucleotides, the CDR3 is TGTGCCAGCACCCCAACAGGGAAGTCTGACGGGGAGCTGTTTTTT. Translation: CASTPTGKSDGELFF. The full variable domain, completed using reference TRBV7-9 and TRBJ2-2, is DTGVSQNPRHKITKRGQNVTFRCDPISEHNRLYWYRQTLGQGPEFLTYFQNEAQLEKSRLLSDRFSAERPKGSFSTLEIQRTEQGDSAMYLCASTPTGKSDGELFFGEGSRLTVL.

The J gene is TRBJ1-4, the V gene TRBV6-5; the D gene is possibly TRBD1 (5 bases). CDR1 MNHEY and CDR2 SVGAGI come from the germline V gene. Trimming removed 5 bases at V and 7 bases at J, with 11 bases between. This CDR3 is 13 amino acids long. The DNA of the CDR3 is TGTGCCAGCAGTACTGGGGGAGGTGAAAAACTGTTTTTT. It translates to CASSTGGGEKLFF.

This clonotype came up many times. V and J are TRBV2 and TRBJ2-7; the match to TRBD2 covers 11 bases. V gave up 6 bases and J gave up 4 bases; unmatched junction bases: 5. The CDR3 extends over 14 amino acids. Germline loops: CDR1 SNHLY, CDR2 FYNNEI. The CDR3 loop is CASRPGLAAYEQYF. The CDR3 DNA follows: TGTGCCAGCAGGCCGGGACTAGCGGCTTACGAGCAGTACTTC.

The chain uses TRBV29-1 and TRBJ1-2; TRBD1 might be the D (6 bases). Trimming shortened V by 6 bases and J by 6 bases, and 11 bases separated the two germline ends. This CDR3 region has 11 residues. CDR1 is SQVTM and CDR2 is ANQGSEA in the germline V gene. This chain's CDR3 is CSVRDNDGYTF. DNA of the CDR3: TGCAGCGTGAGGGACAACGATGGCTACACCTTC.

The V gene is TRBV6-1, the J gene TRBJ2-2; unclear D gene. Germline V lookup: CDR1 MNHNS, CDR2 SASEGT. The CDR3 loop spans 13 amino acids. Trimming shortened V by 3 bases and J by 9 bases, and 11 bases separated the two germline ends. The CDR3 region is CASSEMAHRELFF. Here the CDR3 DNA reads TGTGCCAGCAGTGAGATGGCCCACCGGGAGCTGTTTTTT.

This clonotype has a single count. CDR3 sequence: CASGRDRGGYGYTF. DNA of the CDR3: TGTGCCAGCGGCCGGGACAGGGGCGGCTATGGCTACACCTTC. This chain uses TRBV2 with TRBJ1-2; 10 bases match TRBD1. The CDR3 length is 14 residues. The junction had 7 bases not matched to a gene; V was cut back by 8 bases and J by 4 bases. Germline V gives CDR1 SNHLY, CDR2 FYNNEI.

This clonotype was counted a few times. V usage is TRBV29-1 and J usage is TRBJ2-7; 7 bases map to TRBD2. J gave up 1 base and V 1 base, and 13 bases lay outside the gene matches. CDR1 and CDR2 from the germline V gene are SQVTM and ANQGSEA. This CDR3 has 17 amino acids. This CDR3 reads CSVEARSAGVTSYEQYF. CDR3 nucleotides: TGCAGCGTTGAAGCTCGATCGGCGGGAGTCACTTCCTACGAGCAGTACTTC.

The V call is TRBV5-1, the J call TRBJ2-7, with 7 bases aligning to TRBD1. The germline V gene has CDR1 SGHRS and CDR2 YFSETQ. V lost 1 base to trimming and J lost 2 bases; unmatched junction nucleotides: 6. The CDR3 loop spans 15 amino acids. The CDR3 region is CASSLLWTGTYEQYF. The CDR3 nucleotides read TGCGCCAGCAGCTTGTTGTGGACAGGCACCTACGAGCAGTACTTC.

This CDR3 is CASSFSGTLPGEQYF. The CDR3 bases are TGCGCCAGCAGCTTCTCCGGGACTCTCCCTGGCGAGCAGTACTTC. V and J are TRBV5-1 and TRBJ2-7; D perhaps matches TRBD2 (6 bases). The CDR3 consists of 15 residues. Trimming cost V 2 bases and J 6 bases, with 18 bases left between them. Germline V CDR1 and CDR2: SGHRS, YFSETQ. Drawing the rest from reference TRBV5-1 and TRBJ2-7, the complete variable domain is KAGVTQTPRYLIKTRGQQVTLSCSPISGHRSVSWYQQTPGQGLQFLFEYFSETQRNKGNFPGRFSGRQFSNSRSEMNVSTLELGDSALYLCASSFSGTLPGEQYFGPGTRLTVT.

The chain is built from TRBV7-2 and TRBJ2-7; TRBD2 matches 7 bases. V lost 5 bases and J lost 7; bases outside the gene matches: 14. The CDR3 contains 15 residues. The germline V gene encodes CDR1 SGHTA and CDR2 FQGNSA. The CDR3 nucleotides read TGTGCCAGCAGCCTTAGCGGAGATGGGGGGGGAGAGCAGTACTTC. It yields the protein CASSLSGDGGGEQYF.